A single sample gave rise to the 18 T cell receptor beta chains below, sequenced in a study of cytomegalovirus exposure and HLA in healthy donors. Primers included in the PCR were 60 Vbeta and 13 Jbeta primers. Assay: immunoSEQ multiplex PCR; the TCRdb copy retains only in-frame clones and omits some. The sample lists around 58,000 clones, roughly 80% occurring once. Material for sequencing was PBMCs. All receptors come from a male donor in good health and CMV-seropositive.

The chain carries TRBV25-1 and TRBJ1-2; tentative D call: TRBD1 (6 bases). Between the trimmed V and J ends, which lost 4 bases and 6 bases, there was a span of 15 bases. Germline V gives CDR1 MGHDK, CDR2 SYGVNS. This CDR3 has 14 amino acids. Here the CDR3 reads CASSGGDIGDGYTF. CDR3 in DNA: TGTGCCAGCAGTGGAGGGGACATTGGGGATGGCTACACCTTC.

The chain has TRBV19 and TRBJ2-5, with 9 bases aligning to TRBD2. The CDR3 totals 15 residues. Trimming at V came to 7 bases and at J to 4 bases, leaving 10 bases not matched to a gene. Germline values: CDR1 LNHDA, CDR2 SQIVND (reference sequence). The CDR3 DNA sequence: TGTGCCAGTAAGAGTAGCGGGGGAGGGGGAGAGACCCAGTACTTC. Translating gives CASKSSGGGGETQYF.

The rearrangement uses TRBV5-4 and TRBJ2-7, with 8 bases fitting TRBD1. Germline CDR1 reads SGHNT; CDR2 reads YYREEE (reference sequence). V was clipped by 3 bases and J by 5 bases; unmatched bases: 7. The CDR3 consists of 14 residues. The CDR3 coding sequence is TGTGCCAGCAGCTGGACAGGGCTTTCCGACGAGCAGTACTTC. This sequence encodes CASSWTGLSDEQYF.

The chain recombines TRBV5-1 with TRBJ2-7; 10 bases align to TRBD1. The CDR3 loop spans 14 amino acids. In germline, CDR1 is SGHRS, CDR2 YFSETQ. The J segment lost 5 bases and the V segment lost 3 bases, leaving 5 bases of the junction unmatched. This CDR3 is CASSWDRGQNEQYF. The DNA of the CDR3 is TGCGCCAGCAGCTGGGACAGGGGACAAAACGAGCAGTACTTC.

The rearrangement links TRBV19 to TRBJ1-5, with D possibly TRBD1 on 6 matching bases. The CDR3 spans 16 residues. Trimming cost V 3 bases and J 1 base, with 13 bases left between them. The germline gives CDR1 LNHDA, CDR2 SQIVND (reference sequence). The chain's CDR3 is CASSISGARSNQPQHF. The DNA for the CDR3 is TGTGCCAGTAGTATCTCAGGGGCCCGGAGCAATCAGCCCCAGCATTTT.

The chain employs TRBV7-2 and TRBJ1-2, with 12 bases fitting TRBD1. CDR3 size: 15 residues. CDR1 and CDR2 from the germline V gene are SGHTA and FQGNSA. The ends lost 4 bases at V and 7 bases at J; junction bases unmatched: 7. CDR3 nucleotide sequence: TGTGCCAGCAGCTCACCGGGACAGGGGGCGGGTGGCTACACCTTC. Residues: CASSSPGQGAGGYTF.

This clone was recorded once. This chain uses TRBV4-1 with TRBJ2-1; the match to TRBD2 covers 16 bases. This CDR3 contains 19 residues. Trimming cost V 4 bases and J 9 bases; bases outside gene matches: 15. Germline V CDR1 and CDR2: MGHRA, YSYEKL. CDR3 coding DNA: TGCGCCAGCAGCCGGGGCCTCGGGACTAGCGGGGGGGTATTAAGTGAGCAGTTCTTC. Translated, it gives CASSRGLGTSGGVLSEQFF.

This clone was seen only a few times. V gene TRBV7-2 combines with J gene TRBJ1-2; 10 nucleotides align to TRBD1. The CDR3 totals 15 residues. Trimming cost V 5 bases and J 4 bases; bases outside gene matches: 7. CDR1 is SGHTA and CDR2 is FQGNSA in the germline V gene. The chain's CDR3 is CASSPRQGASYGYTF. In DNA, the CDR3 is TGTGCCAGCAGCCCCAGACAGGGGGCAAGCTATGGCTACACCTTC.

The gene calls are TRBV5-1 and TRBJ2-1; 7 positions match TRBD2. V gave up 2 bases and J gave up 3 bases; unmatched junction bases: 11. Per the germline V gene, CDR1 is SGHRS and CDR2 is YFSETQ. The CDR3 contains 17 residues. CDR3 loop: CASSFPLQRGNYNEQFF. In DNA form, the CDR3 reads TGCGCCAGCAGCTTTCCTCTCCAGCGGGGAAACTACAATGAGCAGTTCTTC.

The chain uses TRBV7-7 and TRBJ2-1; the match to TRBD2 covers 9 bases. CDR3 length: 15 residues. Germline V gives CDR1 SSHAT, CDR2 FNYEAQ (reference sequence). The V and J ends lost 5 bases and 2 bases, in that order; junction bases with no gene match: 4. CDR3 residues: CASSSSSGAYNEQFF. For the CDR3, the DNA is TGTGCCAGCAGCAGTTCTAGCGGGGCCTACAATGAGCAGTTCTTC.

This sequence joins TRBV4-1 and TRBJ1-6, with TRBD1 as a possible D gene (5 bases). The CDR3 has 17 residues. The germline V gene has CDR1 MGHRA and CDR2 YSYEKL. V lost 6 bases to trimming and J lost 0 bases, with 15 bases between them. CDR3 loop: CASSSREGLSYNSPLHF. The CDR3 DNA reads as TGCGCCAGCAGTTCCAGAGAGGGACTCTCCTATAATTCACCCCTCCACTTT.

This clone was seen only a few times. The chain joins TRBV6-5 to TRBJ1-2; 7 bases line up with TRBD1. J was trimmed by 8 bases and V by 2 bases; bases with no gene match: 14. From germline, CDR1 is MNHEY and CDR2 SVGAGI. The CDR3 has 16 amino acids. CDR3 protein: CASSYAPGQVLSGYTF. In DNA form, the CDR3 reads TGTGCCAGCAGTTACGCGCCCGGACAGGTATTGTCGGGCTACACCTTC.

In its sample, this clone was seen once. The chain links TRBV30 to TRBJ1-2; TRBD1 might be the D (5 bases). Trimming took off 4 bases at V and 8 bases at J, with 14 bases between the two ends. This CDR3 comprises 12 residues. Germline values: CDR1 GTSNPN, CDR2 SVGIG (reference sequence). The CDR3 DNA follows: TGTGCCTGGATGCGGTCCCGGGGGGGCTACACCTTC. It encodes CAWMRSRGGYTF.

This chain joins TRBV29-1 and TRBJ2-2; D is perhaps TRBD2 (5 bases). V lost 4 bases and J lost 7, with 13 bases in between. This CDR3 has 13 residues. Germline V gives CDR1 SQVTM, CDR2 ANQGSEA. CDR3 nucleotide sequence: TGCAGCGTTGCGGGAACCCATGGCGGGGAGCTGTTTTTT. Translation gives CSVAGTHGGELFF.

The V gene is TRBV19, the J gene TRBJ2-3, with a tentative D call TRBD2 (5 bases). V dropped 3 bases and J dropped 1 base, with 11 bases sitting between them. The CDR3 loop spans 15 amino acids. CDR1 and CDR2 (germline): LNHDA, SQIVND (reference sequence). The CDR3 coding sequence is TGTGCCAGTAGTATGGGTAGCGTCGGCACAGATACGCAGTATTTT. Translating it yields CASSMGSVGTDTQYF.

V and J are TRBV27 and TRBJ1-1; no clear D gene. Per the germline V gene, CDR1 is MNHEY and CDR2 is SMNVEV (reference sequence). The CDR3 covers 13 residues. V was shortened by 5 bases and J by 0 bases, with 7 bases between the two germline ends. CDR3 DNA sequence: TGTGCCAGCAGTCCCCTAATGAACACTGAAGCTTTCTTT. It encodes CASSPLMNTEAFF.

The J gene is TRBJ1-1, the V gene TRBV5-1, with 8 bases that match TRBD1. Germline CDR1 is SGHRS and CDR2 is YFSETQ. This CDR3 spans 14 amino acids. Germline trimming cut 4 bases from V and 7 bases from J; bases unmatched to any gene: 9. The DNA of the CDR3 is TGCGCCAGCAGCCGGGGACAGGAGAAGAGTGAAGCTTTCTTT. Encoded protein: CASSRGQEKSEAFF. Drawing the rest from reference TRBV5-1 and TRBJ1-1, the complete variable domain is KAGVTQTPRYLIKTRGQQVTLSCSPISGHRSVSWYQQTPGQGLQFLFEYFSETQRNKGNFPGRFSGRQFSNSRSEMNVSTLELGDSALYLCASSRGQEKSEAFFGQGTRLTVV.

The chain recombines TRBV5-4 with TRBJ2-7, with a possible D match to TRBD1 (6 bases). The V gene's germline CDR1 is SGHNT and CDR2 YYREEE (reference sequence). Trimming took 3 bases from V and 0 from J, leaving 16 bases between them. The CDR3 sequence is 16 residues long. As DNA, the CDR3 is TGTGCCAGCAGCTCACCGAGGGACATATCCTCCTACGAGCAGTACTTC. It specifies CASSSPRDISSYEQYF.